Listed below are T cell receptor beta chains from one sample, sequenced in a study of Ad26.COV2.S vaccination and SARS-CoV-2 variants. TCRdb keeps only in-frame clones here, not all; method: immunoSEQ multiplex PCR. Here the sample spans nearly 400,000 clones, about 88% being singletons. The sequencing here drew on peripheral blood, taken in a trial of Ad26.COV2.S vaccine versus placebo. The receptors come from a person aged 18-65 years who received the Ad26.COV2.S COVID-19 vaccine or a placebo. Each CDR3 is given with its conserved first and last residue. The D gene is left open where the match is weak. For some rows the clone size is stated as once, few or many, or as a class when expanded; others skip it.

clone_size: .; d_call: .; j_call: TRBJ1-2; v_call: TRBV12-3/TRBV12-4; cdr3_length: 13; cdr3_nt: TGTGCCAGCAGTCCGCAGGGGCGGGGTGGCTACACCTTC; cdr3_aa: CASSPQGRGGYTF
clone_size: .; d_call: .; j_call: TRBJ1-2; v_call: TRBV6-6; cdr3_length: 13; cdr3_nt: TGTGCCAGCAGCTCACAGGATCACTATGGCTACACCTTC; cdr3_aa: CASSSQDHYGYTF
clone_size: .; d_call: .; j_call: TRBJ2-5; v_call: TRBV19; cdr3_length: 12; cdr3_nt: TGTGCCAGTAGTAGAGGGGAAGAGACCCAGTACTTC; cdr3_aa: CASSRGEETQYF
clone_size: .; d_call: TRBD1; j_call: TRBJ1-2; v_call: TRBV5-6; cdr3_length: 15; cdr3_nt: TGTGCCAGCAGCCCTCCGGGACAGGGGAACCATGGCTACACCTTC; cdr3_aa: CASSPPGQGNHGYTF
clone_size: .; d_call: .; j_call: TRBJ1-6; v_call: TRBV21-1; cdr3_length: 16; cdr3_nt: TGTGCCAGCAGCAACAGGGGGAACGATTTTCATTCACCCCTCCACTTT; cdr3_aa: CASSNRGNDFHSPLHF
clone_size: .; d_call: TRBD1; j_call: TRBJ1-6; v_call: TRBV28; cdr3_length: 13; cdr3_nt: TGTGCCAGCATCAGACAGGGAAGGTCACCCCTCCACTTT; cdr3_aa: CASIRQGRSPLHF
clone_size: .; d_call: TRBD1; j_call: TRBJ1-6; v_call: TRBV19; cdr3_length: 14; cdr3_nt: TGTGCCAGTAGCCCGACAGGGGTGAATTCACCCCTCCACTTT; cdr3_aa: CASSPTGVNSPLHF
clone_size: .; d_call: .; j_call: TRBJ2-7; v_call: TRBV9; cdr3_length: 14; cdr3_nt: TGTGCCAGCAGCGTAGCACAGGAAACCTACGAGCAGTACTTC; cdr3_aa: CASSVAQETYEQYF
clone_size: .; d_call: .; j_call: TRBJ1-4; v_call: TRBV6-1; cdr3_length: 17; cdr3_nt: TGTGCCAGCAGTGAAGAGGTAGGCGGGACACCGAATGAAAAACTGTTTTTT; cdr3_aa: CASSEEVGGTPNEKLFF
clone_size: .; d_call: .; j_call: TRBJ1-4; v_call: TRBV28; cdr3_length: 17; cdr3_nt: TGTGCCAGCAGCCACGCCGTCGGGAAGGGGACTAATGAAAAACTGTTTTTT; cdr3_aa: CASSHAVGKGTNEKLFF
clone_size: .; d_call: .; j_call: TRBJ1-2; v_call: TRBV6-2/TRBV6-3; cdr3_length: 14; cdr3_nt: TGTGCCAGCAGTTTGGCCCCAGGGGAATTTGGCTACACCTTC; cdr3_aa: CASSLAPGEFGYTF
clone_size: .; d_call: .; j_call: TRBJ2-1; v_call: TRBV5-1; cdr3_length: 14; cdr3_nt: TGCGCCAGCAGCTGGGGTACTAGGGGGAATGAGCAGTTCTTC; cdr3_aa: CASSWGTRGNEQFF
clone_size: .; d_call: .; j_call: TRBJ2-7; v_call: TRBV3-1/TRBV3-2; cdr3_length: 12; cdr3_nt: TGTGCCAGCAGCCCAGGGAGCTACGAGCAGTACTTC; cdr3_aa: CASSPGSYEQYF
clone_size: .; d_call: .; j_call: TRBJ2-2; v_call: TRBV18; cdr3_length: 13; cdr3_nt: TGTGCCAGCTCACCGCCTAACACCGGGGAGCTGTTTTTT; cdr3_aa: CASSPPNTGELFF
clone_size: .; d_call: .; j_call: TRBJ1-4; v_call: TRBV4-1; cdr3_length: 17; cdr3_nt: TGCGCCAGCAGCCAAGAAGGTTTCGGAGCAACTAATGAAAAACTGTTTTTT; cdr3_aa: CASSQEGFGATNEKLFF
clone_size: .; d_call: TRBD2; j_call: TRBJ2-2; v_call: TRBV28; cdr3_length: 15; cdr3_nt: TGTGCCAGCAGTCCCCATAGCGGGGCCACCGGGGAGCTGTTTTTT; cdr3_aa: CASSPHSGATGELFF
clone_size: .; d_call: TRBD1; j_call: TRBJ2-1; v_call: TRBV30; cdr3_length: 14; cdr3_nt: TGTGCCTGGAGTGACGGGACAGGGGGTAATGAGCAGTTCTTC; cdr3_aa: CAWSDGTGGNEQFF
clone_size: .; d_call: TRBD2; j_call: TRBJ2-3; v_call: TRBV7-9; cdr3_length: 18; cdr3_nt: TGTGCCAGCAGCCCTCAAGCCGCGGCGGGAGTGAACACAGATACGCAGTATTTT; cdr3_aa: CASSPQAAAGVNTDTQYF
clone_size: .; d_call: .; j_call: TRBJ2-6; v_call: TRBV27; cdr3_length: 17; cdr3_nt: TGTGCCAGCAGTGCGGGACAACTCCTCTCTGGGGCCAACGTCCTGACTTTC; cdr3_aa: CASSAGQLLSGANVLTF
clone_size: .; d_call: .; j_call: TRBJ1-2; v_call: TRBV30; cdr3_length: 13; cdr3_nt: TGTGCCTGGAGTGCTGGGGGAGTCAATGGCTACACCTTC; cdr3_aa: CAWSAGGVNGYTF
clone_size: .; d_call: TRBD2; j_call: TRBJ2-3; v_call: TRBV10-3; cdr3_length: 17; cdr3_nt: TGTGCCATCAGTGAATCGAAGGGACTAGCGGGAGTGGATACGCAGTATTTT; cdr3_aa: CAISESKGLAGVDTQYF
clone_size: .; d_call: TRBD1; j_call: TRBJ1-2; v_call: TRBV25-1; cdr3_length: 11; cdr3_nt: TGTGCCAGCAGGACAGGGCATGGCTACACCTTC; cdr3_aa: CASRTGHGYTF
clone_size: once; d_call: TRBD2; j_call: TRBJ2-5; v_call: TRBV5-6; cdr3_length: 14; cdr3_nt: TGTGCCAGCTCTAGCGGGGTAAACCAAGAGACCCAGTACTTC; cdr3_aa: CASSSGVNQETQYF
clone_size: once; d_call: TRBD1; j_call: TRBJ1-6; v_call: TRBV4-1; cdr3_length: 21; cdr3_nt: TGCGCCAGCAGCCAAGGGGACCGGGACAGGGGGTTGAGCTCCTATAATTCACCCCTCCACTTT; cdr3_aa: CASSQGDRDRGLSSYNSPLHF
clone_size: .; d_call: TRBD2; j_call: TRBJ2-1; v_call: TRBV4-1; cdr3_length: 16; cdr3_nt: TGCGCCAGCAGCCAAGGGATAGCGGGACCATACAATGAGCAGTTCTTC; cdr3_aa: CASSQGIAGPYNEQFF
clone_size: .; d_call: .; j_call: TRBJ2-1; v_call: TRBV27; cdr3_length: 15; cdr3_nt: TGTGCCAGCGGATCAGGGCTAAGCTCCTACAATGAGCAGTTCTTC; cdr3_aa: CASGSGLSSYNEQFF
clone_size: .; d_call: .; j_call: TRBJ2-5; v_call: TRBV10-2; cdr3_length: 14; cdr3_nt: TGCGCCAGCAGTGAAGACACGAGGCGGGAGACCCAGTACTTC; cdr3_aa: CASSEDTRRETQYF
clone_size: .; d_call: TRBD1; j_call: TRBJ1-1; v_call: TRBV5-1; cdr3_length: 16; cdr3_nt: TGCGCCAGCAGCTCCGGACAGGGTCGGGGGAACACTGAAGCTTTCTTT; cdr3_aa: CASSSGQGRGNTEAFF
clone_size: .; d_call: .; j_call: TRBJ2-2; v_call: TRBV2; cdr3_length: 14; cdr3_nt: TGTGCCAGCAGAACCTGGACGGGCACCGGGGAGCTGTTTTTT; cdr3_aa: CASRTWTGTGELFF
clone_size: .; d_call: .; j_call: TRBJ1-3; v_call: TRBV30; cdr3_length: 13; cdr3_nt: TGTGCCTGCCAATTAACCTCTGGAAACACCATATATTTT; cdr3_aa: CACQLTSGNTIYF
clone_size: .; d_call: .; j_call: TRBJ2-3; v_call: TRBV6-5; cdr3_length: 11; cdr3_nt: TGTGCCAGCAGTTACGGGAGTACGCAGTATTTT; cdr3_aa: CASSYGSTQYF
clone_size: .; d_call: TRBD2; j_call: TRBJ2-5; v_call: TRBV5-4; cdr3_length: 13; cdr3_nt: TGTGCCAGCAGCTCGGGACTACAAGAGACCCAGTACTTC; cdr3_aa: CASSSGLQETQYF
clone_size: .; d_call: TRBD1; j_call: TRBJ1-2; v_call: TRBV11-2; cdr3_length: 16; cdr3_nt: TGTGCCAGCAGCCGGACCGGGACAGGGGGCGCCAGTGGCTACACCTTC; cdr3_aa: CASSRTGTGGASGYTF
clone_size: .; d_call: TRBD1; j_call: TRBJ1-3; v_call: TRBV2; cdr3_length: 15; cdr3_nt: TGTGCCAGCAGTGATCAGGGGGCGCCTGGAAACACCATATATTTT; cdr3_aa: CASSDQGAPGNTIYF
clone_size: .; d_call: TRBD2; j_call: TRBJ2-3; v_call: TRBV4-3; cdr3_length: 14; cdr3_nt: TGCGCCAGCAGCCAAGATCTGGGGGGGAATACGCAGTATTTT; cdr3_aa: CASSQDLGGNTQYF
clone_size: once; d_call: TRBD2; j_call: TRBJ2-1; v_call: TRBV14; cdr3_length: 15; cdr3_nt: TGTGCCAGCAGCCCCCTGCGGGGGGGTTACAATGAGCAGTTCTTC; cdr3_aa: CASSPLRGGYNEQFF
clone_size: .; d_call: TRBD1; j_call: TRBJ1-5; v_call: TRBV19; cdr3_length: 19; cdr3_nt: TGTGCCAGTAGTATATTCAATAAGGGGACAGGGGCTCTCAATCAGCCCCAGCATTTT; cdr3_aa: CASSIFNKGTGALNQPQHF
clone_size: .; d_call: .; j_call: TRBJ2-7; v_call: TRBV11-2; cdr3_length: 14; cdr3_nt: TGTGCCAGCAGCGAACGACCGGGAGACTACGAGCAGTACTTC; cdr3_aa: CASSERPGDYEQYF
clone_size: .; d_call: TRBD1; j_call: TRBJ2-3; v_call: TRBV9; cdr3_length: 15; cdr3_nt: TGTGCCAGCAGCGCTCCTGGGACAGGCACAGATACGCAGTATTTT; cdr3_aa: CASSAPGTGTDTQYF
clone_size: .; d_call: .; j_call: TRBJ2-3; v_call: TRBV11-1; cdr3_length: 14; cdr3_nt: TGTGCCAGCAGCTCCCCGAGGGGAACCGATACGCAGTATTTT; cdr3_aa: CASSSPRGTDTQYF
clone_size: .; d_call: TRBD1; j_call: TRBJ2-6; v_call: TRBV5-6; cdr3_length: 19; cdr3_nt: TGTGCCAGCAGCCCTACCGGGACAGGGCATAATTCTGGGGCCAACGTCCTGACTTTC; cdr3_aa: CASSPTGTGHNSGANVLTF
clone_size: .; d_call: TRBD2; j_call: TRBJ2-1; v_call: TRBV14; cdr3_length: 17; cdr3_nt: TGTGCCAGCAGCCAAGATCAAACAGCGGGAGGGTTCAATGAGCAGTTCTTC; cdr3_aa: CASSQDQTAGGFNEQFF
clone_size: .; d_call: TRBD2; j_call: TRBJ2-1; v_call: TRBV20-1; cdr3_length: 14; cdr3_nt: TGCAGTGCTAGTCGGTCTAGCGGGGGGTGGGAGCAGTTCTTC; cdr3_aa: CSASRSSGGWEQFF
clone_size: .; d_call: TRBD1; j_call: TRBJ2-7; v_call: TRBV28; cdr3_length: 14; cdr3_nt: TGTGCCAGCCGGGGACAGGGGGGGGGCTACGAGCAGTACTTC; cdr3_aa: CASRGQGGGYEQYF
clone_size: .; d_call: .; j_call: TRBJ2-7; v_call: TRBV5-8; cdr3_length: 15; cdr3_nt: TGTGCCAGCAGCTTGAGGCTAGCGAGTTCCTACGAGCAGTACTTC; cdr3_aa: CASSLRLASSYEQYF
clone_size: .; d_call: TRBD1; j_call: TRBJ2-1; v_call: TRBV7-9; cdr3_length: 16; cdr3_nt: TGTGCCAGCAGCCCGGACAGGGGTAACTCCTACAATGAGCAGTTCTTC; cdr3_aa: CASSPDRGNSYNEQFF
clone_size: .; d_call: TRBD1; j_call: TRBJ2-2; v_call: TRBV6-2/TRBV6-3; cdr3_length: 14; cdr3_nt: TGTGCCAGCAGCCCAAGGGGACAGGGCGCGGAGCTGTTTTTT; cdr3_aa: CASSPRGQGAELFF
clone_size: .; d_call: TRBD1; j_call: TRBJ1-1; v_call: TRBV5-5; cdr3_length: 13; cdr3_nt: TGTGCCAGCAGCCCCCGCCGACAGGGGGAAGCTTTCTTT; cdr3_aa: CASSPRRQGEAFF
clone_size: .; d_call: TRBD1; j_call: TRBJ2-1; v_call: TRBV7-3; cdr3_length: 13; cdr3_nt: TGTGCCAGCGCAGGGGGTTCCTACAATGAGCAGTTCTTC; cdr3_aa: CASAGGSYNEQFF
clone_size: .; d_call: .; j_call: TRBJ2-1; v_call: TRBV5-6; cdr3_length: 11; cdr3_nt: TGTGCCAGCAGCTTGTTAGATGAGCAGTTCTTC; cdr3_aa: CASSLLDEQFF
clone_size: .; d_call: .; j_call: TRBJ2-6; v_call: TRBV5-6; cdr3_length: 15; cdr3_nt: TGTGCCAGCAGCTTGAGAGCCTCTGGGGCCAACGTCCTGACTTTC; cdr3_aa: CASSLRASGANVLTF
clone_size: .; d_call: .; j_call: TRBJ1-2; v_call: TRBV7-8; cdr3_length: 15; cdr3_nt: TGTGCCAGCAGCAAATCCAGGGTATCTAACTATGGCTACACCTTC; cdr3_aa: CASSKSRVSNYGYTF
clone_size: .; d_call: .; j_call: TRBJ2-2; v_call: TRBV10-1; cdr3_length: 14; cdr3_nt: TGCGCCAGCAGTGACGGGACGGGCACCGGGGAGCTGTTTTTT; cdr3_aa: CASSDGTGTGELFF
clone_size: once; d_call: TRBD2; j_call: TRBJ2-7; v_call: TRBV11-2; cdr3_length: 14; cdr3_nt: TGTGCCAGCAGCGCCACCGCGGGAGGGGGCGAGCAGTACTTC; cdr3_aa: CASSATAGGGEQYF
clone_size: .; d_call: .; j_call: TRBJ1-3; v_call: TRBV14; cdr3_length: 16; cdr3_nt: TGTGCCAGCAGCCAAGTATTGTACAGTAAGGAAAACACCATATATTTT; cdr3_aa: CASSQVLYSKENTIYF
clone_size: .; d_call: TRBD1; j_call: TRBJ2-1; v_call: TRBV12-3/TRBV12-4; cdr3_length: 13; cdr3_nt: TGTGCCAGCAGTTTGAAGGGGGCAGGTGAGCAGTTCTTC; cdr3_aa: CASSLKGAGEQFF
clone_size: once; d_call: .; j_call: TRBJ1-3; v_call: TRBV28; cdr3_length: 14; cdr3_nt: TGTGCCAGCAGTTTCGGGCGGGCTGGAAACACCATATATTTT; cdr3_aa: CASSFGRAGNTIYF